This T cell receptor beta chain was captured by sequencing in a study of cytomegalovirus exposure and HLA in healthy donors (dated by TCRdb to 2015 to 2018). Context from the whole study: According to an earlier analysis of a few hundred of the donors, 200 million or so T cells yielded over 90 million unique TCR beta sequences and more than 250 Gb of sequence data. An early release that covered more than 550 HLA-typed donors contained about 300 gigabases of sequencing data and tens of millions of unique TCR sequences. Of the roughly 400 genotyped donors, over 65% fell in the genetic ancestry cluster associated with self-reported Caucasian donors. The aim of the study was to test whether cataloging public T cell receptors could identify signatures of past pathogen exposure. The T cell repertoires of 700 or so subjects were profiled by immunosequencing and related to cytomegalovirus serostatus. In addition to the first cohort of hundreds of subjects, a separate validation cohort of approximately 130 different subjects was used. To predict cytomegalovirus infection status, the study brought together high-throughput TCR immunosequencing, statistical association of individual TCRs with disease status, and machine learning. A later analysis re-analyzed previously published TCR beta repertoires from hundreds of donors and added high-resolution HLA genotyping to study TCR occurrence patterns. Rather than drawing on any new phenotypic data, the later analysis identified candidate immune exposures from TCR beta sequences and the way those sequences occurred across donors. An earlier analysis of 587 of the donors used high-throughput TCR beta sequencing to judge whether each TCR beta V gene segment behaved as functional or pseudogenic. Donor age, sex, ethnicity and CMV serostatus were compiled alongside the repertoire data. In a later genetic analysis, genome-wide SNP genotypes for about 55% of the 666 donors were used, and that subset was treated as a discovery cohort. All discovery cohort repertoires had been generated using a single sequencing platform. Both class I and class II loci were covered by HLA typing, at four-digit resolution. Typing coverage varied by locus: roughly 629-640 donors for A, B, C, DRB1 and DQB1; 500 to 550 for DQA1; approximately 610 for DPA1; roughly 470 for DPB1. Five DR-DQ haplotypes were handled as single units for association and clustering, since linkage in the cohort was strong. Across roughly 420 genotyped donors of the cohort, an average of roughly 250,000 unique TCR beta nucleotide sequences per donor were sequenced, and around 20% of those sequences were non-productive. The study at large found these results: Most CMV-associated TCR beta chains appeared to be HLA-restricted in a later analysis, and the HLA associations seemed to be driven largely by CMV exposure. A total of fewer than 200 TCR beta chains were listed by the study as associated with cytomegalovirus. In an earlier analysis of over 550 of the donors, most TCR beta V segments were observed in productive rearrangements about 90% or about 30% of the time, broadly matching IMGT annotations. For the cohort, immune exposure information was limited to CMV serostatus. Several of the top co-occurrence clusters appeared to be linked to parvovirus B19, influenza, CMV and Epstein-Barr virus, according to a later analysis. The authors suggested that the approach could potentially be extended to other disease states and immunological phenotypes. In both the original and validation cohorts, the classifier was reported to diagnose cytomegalovirus status with high specificity and sensitivity. The cohort was sequenced for TCR beta chains only, and without alpha or paired-chain data the features that could be detected were limited. The 87-base-pair reads could not distinguish some IMGT-functional V segments, including TRBV6-2 and TRBV6-3, so those segments were excluded. A cluster of highly shared sequence variants was judged likely to represent a technical artifact of the sequencing pipeline. Because counts were too low, 15 to 20 rarely observed V segments, including chromosome 9 orphons, were left out of the earlier analysis of 587 of the donors. According to a later genetic analysis, donors in an Asian-associated ancestry cluster had fewer N-insertions in productive TCRs than the roughly 670-donor mean. Because HLA typing was unavailable for some donors at each locus, only the typed subset was used in association tests. Most TCR sequences were observed very rarely across donors, whereas some public TCRs were present in many individuals. Strong co-occurrence of HLA alleles, especially DR and DQ, made assigning TCR associations to individual alleles difficult. An association between a missense DCLRE1C variant and V-gene and J-gene trimming of TCR beta chains was found in a later genetic analysis and replicated in an independent cohort. Specific HLA alleles were associated with 15,000 to 20,000 TCR beta sequences at a false discovery rate of 0.05 in a later analysis. A later analysis found that TCR association rates varied across HLA loci, with DRB1 alleles showing the most associated TCRs and HLA-C alleles the fewest. Linkage disequilibrium might explain the correlated functional status among segregating V segments, but an unknown experimental factor could not be ruled out. In vitro tests confirmed that a few of the cytomegalovirus-associated TCR beta chains recognize cytomegalovirus antigens. A further reported finding was that TCR beta sequences accurately predicted the HLA-A and HLA-B alleles for most subjects in the first cohort. A later analysis found that HLA-associated TCR beta chains were more clonally expanded and had lower generation probabilities than equally common non-associated chains. Presence/absence analyses assumed roughly uniform sequencing depth across donors, an assumption that may not hold.

The library was generated by the immunoSEQ multiplex PCR assay. A mixture of 60 forward primers for TCR Vbeta segments and 13 reverse primers for TCR Jbeta segments was used in the multiplex PCR. The CDR3 region of rearranged TCR beta genes was amplified from genomic DNA with a multiplex PCR assay. The Illumina HiSeq System was used to sequence the amplified TCR beta libraries as 87-base-pair reads. Per the authors' processing: Across the 700 or so repertoires, a later analysis counted some 80 million unique TCR beta chains, roughly 11 million of which were shared by at least two donors. To remove PCR and sequencing errors, raw reads were error-corrected and collapsed into unique sequences using a nearest-neighbor algorithm that merged closely related sequences. To assign V, D and J gene segments, CDR3 sequences were aligned to IMGT reference sequences. Each retained sequence needed at least a six-nucleotide match to both a V gene segment and a J gene segment. A rearrangement was called productive if the CDR3 had no stop codons and remained in frame with V and J, and every other rearrangement was called non-productive. CDR3 was defined by IMGT convention, running from the second conserved V-encoded cysteine to the conserved J-encoded phenylalanine. The earlier analysis of 500 to 600 of the donors excluded sequences that lacked an unambiguous match to a single V gene segment. In an earlier analysis of approximately 610 of the donors, V segments were called functional above 56.7% productive rearrangements and were called segregating when the between-donor standard deviation exceeded 5%. A statistical classification framework was built to diagnose cytomegalovirus status from the catalog of TCR beta chain sequences. In a later analysis, V and J genes were assigned by comparing TCR nucleotide sequences against IMGT/GENE-DB human TR gene sequences. In a later analysis, CDR3 sequences and most-parsimonious VDJ recombination scenarios were assigned using the TCRdist pipeline. In a later analysis, each TCR beta chain was defined by its CDR3 amino acid sequence together with its V-gene family, and reads lacking a unique V-gene family were excluded. As a way to deal with suspected cross-contamination and a sequencing artifact, a later analysis dropped 640 or so nucleotide sequences that were highly shared and had low generation probability. In a later analysis, a clonal expansion index for each public chain was calculated from normalized within-repertoire ranks of inferred template counts. Generation probabilities in a later analysis came from a VDJ recombination model fitted to out-of-frame rearrangements, and those results were checked against IGoR. A later analysis scored TCR-TCR, TCR-HLA and TCR-CMV co-occurrence with hypergeometric tests, applying a repertoire-size bias correction to TCR pairs. False discovery rates were estimated in a later analysis by permuting HLA or CMV assignments 20 times. In a later analysis, co-occurring TCRs were grouped with DBSCAN, and TCRdist sequence similarity was added when clustering was performed within HLA-allele-positive subsets. Repertoires with fewer than 30,000 or more than 120,000 public chains, plus five repertoires with anomalous nucleotide sharing, were excluded from co-occurrence clustering. Not all clones reach the TCRdb copy of this immuneACCESS table, which keeps in-frame sequences only. Checked studies attribute under half of the gap to unresolved V genes and leave the rest unexplained. That table gives V, J and clone size, and the DNA gave D and trimming. A total of tens of thousands of clones appear in this sample, approximately 57% of them only once. The top ten constitute about 6.7% of the sample.

The cohort comprised hundreds of healthy bone marrow donors. At the time of sampling, every cohort member was nominally healthy, though immune exposures that went unrecorded were likely present. The donor tested CMV seronegative and was one of the 352 seronegative cohort members. A peripheral blood sample was provided by each donor, and peripheral blood mononuclear cells were used for TCR beta sequencing. Genomic DNA was extracted from the blood cell samples with the Qiagen DNeasy Blood Extraction Kit. Taken from cysteine to phenylalanine, the CDR3 has 15 residues. Solely the CDR3 DNA is kept, with 45 bases framed from the first base. The germline V gene (reference sequence) supplies CDR1 LNHDA and CDR2 SQIVND. V is trimmed back by 3 bases and J by 5 bases, and the junction contains 7 bases that no gene match accounts for. Details on this clone: Its binding antigen is unknown. Base-call qualities are not available, and no considerably larger clone is one nucleotide away.

The chain joins TRBV19 to TRBJ2-1; a stretch of 7 junction bases matches TRBD2. This TCR derives from a woman aged 30 to 39 in good health and CMV-seronegative. The sequencing sample was made of PBMCs. The nucleotide sequence is given as TGTGCCAGTAGTATCGGCGGGAGTAGGGACAATGAGCAGTTCTTC. Translation gives CASSIGGSRDNEQFF.